This T cell receptor beta chain derives from a study of control samples from healthy donors and cancer patients. TCRdb keeps only in-frame clones here, not all; method: immunoSEQ multiplex PCR. The table records some 100,000 clones, about four fifths of them present only once. This clone was detected a few times. Germline V gene data show CDR1 as KGHDR and CDR2 as SFDVKD. The CDR3 runs 14 residues. The V and J ends lost 3 bases and 3 bases, in that order; junction bases with no gene match: 4. The chain combines TRBV24-1 with TRBJ2-7, with 7 nucleotides matching TRBD1. Specimen: blood. The receptor was isolated from a woman younger than 45 in good health. DNA of the CDR3: TGTGCCACCAGTGATGGGTACAGGGGCTACGAGCAGTACTTC. This codes for CATSDGYRGYEQYF.